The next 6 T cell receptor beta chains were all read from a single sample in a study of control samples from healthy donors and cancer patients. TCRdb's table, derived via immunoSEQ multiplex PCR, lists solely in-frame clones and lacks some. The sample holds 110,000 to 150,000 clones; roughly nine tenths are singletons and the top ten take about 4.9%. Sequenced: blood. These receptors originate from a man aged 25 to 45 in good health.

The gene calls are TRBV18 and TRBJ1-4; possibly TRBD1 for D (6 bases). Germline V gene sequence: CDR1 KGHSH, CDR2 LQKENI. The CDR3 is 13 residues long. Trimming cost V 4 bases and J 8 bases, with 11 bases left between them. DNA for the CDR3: TGTGCCAGCTCACTTGGGACATACGAAAAACTGTTTTTT. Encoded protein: CASSLGTYEKLFF.

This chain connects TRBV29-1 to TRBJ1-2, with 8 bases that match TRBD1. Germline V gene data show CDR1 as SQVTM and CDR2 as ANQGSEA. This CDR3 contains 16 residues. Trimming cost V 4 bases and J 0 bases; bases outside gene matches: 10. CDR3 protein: CSVATGVGPANYGYTF. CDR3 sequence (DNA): TGCAGCGTTGCGACAGGGGTGGGGCCAGCTAACTATGGCTACACCTTC.

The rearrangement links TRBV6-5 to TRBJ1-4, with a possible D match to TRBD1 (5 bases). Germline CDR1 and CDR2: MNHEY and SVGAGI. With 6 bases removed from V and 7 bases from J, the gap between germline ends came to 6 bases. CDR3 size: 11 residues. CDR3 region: CASRGPEKLFF. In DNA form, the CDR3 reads TGTGCCAGCAGGGGGCCTGAAAAACTGTTTTTT.

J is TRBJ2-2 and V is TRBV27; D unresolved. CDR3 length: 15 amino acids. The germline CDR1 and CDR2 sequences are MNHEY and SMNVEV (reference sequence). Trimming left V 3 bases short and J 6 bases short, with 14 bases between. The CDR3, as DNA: TGTGCCAGCAGTTTCAGCCCGTTAGCCGCCGGGGAGCTGTTTTTT. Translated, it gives CASSFSPLAAGELFF.

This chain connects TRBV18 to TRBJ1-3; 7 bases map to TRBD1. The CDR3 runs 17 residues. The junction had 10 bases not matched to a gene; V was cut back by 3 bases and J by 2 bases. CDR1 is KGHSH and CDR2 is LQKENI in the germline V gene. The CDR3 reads CASSPVLGQVPGNTIYF. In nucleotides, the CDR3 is TGTGCCAGCTCACCTGTACTCGGACAGGTTCCTGGAAACACCATATATTTT.

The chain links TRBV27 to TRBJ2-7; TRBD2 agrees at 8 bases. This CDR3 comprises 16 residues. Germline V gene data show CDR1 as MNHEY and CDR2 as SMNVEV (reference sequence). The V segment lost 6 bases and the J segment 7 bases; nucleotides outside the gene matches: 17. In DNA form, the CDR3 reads TGTGCCAGCAGCTCGTGGTCGGGAGGGCCGTCGGGGGAGCAGTACTTC. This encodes CASSSWSGGPSGEQYF.